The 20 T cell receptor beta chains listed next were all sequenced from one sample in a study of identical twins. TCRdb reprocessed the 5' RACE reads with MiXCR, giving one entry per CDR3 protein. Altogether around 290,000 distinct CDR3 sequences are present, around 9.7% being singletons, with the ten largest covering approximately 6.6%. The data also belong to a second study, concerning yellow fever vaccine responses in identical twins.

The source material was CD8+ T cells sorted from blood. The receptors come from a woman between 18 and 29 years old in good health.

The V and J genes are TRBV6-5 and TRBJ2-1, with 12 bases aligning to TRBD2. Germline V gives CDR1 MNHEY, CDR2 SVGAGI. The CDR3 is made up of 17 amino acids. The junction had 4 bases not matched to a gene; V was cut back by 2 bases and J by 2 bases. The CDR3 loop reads CASSYALAGGPYNEQFF. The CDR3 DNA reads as TGTGCCAGCAGTTACGCCCTAGCGGGGGGGCCCTACAATGAGCAGTTCTTC.

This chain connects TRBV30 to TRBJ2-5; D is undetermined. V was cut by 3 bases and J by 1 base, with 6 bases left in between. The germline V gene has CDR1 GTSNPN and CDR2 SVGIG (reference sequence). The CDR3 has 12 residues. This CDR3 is CAWRNIQETQYF. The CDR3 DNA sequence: TGTGCCTGGAGAAATATCCAAGAGACCCAGTACTTC.

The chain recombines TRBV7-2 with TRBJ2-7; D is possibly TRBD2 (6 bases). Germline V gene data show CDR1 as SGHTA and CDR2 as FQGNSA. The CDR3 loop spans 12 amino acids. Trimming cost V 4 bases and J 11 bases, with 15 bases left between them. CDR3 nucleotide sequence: TGTGCCAGCAGCTACCGGGACTCGTCAAAGTACTTC. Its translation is CASSYRDSSKYF.

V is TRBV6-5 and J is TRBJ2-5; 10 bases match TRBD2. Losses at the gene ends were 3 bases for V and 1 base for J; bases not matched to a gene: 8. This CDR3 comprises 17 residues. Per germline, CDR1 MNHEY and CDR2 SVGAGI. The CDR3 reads CASSYVAGGNSQETQYF. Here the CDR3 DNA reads TGTGCCAGCAGTTATGTAGCGGGGGGTAATTCCCAAGAGACCCAGTACTTC.

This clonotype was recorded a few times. CDR3 residues: CSARDGSGFSTDTQYF. In DNA form, the CDR3 reads TGCAGTGCTAGAGATGGGAGTGGCTTCAGCACAGATACGCAGTATTTT. This sequence joins TRBV20-1 and TRBJ2-3; a possible D gene is TRBD2 (5 bases). This CDR3 is 16 amino acids long. V was clipped by 0 bases and J by 0 bases, with 13 bases between them. The germline gives CDR1 DFQATT, CDR2 SNEGSKA (reference sequence).

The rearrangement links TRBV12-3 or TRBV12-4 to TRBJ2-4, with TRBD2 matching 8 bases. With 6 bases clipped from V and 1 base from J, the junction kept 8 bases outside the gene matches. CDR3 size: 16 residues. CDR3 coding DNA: TGTGCCAGCAGCCATAGCGGCGGGAGGGCCAAAAACATTCAGTACTTC. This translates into CASSHSGGRAKNIQYF.

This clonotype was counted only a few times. CDR3 in amino acids: CASSPERGTLNEQFF. The CDR3 DNA is TGTGCCAGCAGCCCAGAACGAGGGACCCTCAATGAGCAGTTCTTC. V gene TRBV9 combines with J gene TRBJ2-1, with D possibly called TRBD1 or TRBD2 (5 bases each). The CDR3 is 15 amino acids. The V end was cut by 4 bases, the J end by 6 bases, with 17 bases between. Germline lookup yields CDR1 SGDLS and CDR2 YYNGEE. The full variable domain, completed using reference TRBV9 and TRBJ2-1, is DSGVTQTPKHLITATGQRVTLRCSPRSGDLSVYWYQQSLDQGLQFLIQYYNGEERAKGNILERFSAQQFPDLHSELNLSSLELGDSALYFCASSPERGTLNEQFFGPGTRLTVL.

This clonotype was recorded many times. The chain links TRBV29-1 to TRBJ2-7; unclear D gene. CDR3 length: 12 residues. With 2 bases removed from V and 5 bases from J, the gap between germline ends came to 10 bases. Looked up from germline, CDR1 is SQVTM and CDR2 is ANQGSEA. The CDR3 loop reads CSVELFGNEQYF. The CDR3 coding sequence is TGCAGCGTTGAACTTTTTGGGAACGAGCAGTACTTC.

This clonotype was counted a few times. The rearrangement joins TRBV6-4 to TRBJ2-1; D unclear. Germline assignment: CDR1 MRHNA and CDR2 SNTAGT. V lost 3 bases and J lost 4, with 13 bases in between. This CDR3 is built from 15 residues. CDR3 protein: CASSDGSKNYNEQFF. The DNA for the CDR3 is TGTGCCAGCAGTGATGGTAGCAAGAATTACAATGAGCAGTTCTTC.

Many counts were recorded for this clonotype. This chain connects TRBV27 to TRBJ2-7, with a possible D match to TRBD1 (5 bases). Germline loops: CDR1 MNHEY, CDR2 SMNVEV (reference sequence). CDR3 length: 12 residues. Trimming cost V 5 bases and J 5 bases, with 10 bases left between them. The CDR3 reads CASSAGNNEQYF. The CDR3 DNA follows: TGTGCCAGCAGTGCAGGGAATAACGAGCAGTACTTC.

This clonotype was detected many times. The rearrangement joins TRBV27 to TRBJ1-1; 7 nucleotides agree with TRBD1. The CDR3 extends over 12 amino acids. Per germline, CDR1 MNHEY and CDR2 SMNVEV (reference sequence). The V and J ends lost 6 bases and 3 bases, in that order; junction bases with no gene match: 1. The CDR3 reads CASRQGYTEAFF. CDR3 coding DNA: TGTGCCAGCAGACAGGGGTACACTGAAGCTTTCTTT.

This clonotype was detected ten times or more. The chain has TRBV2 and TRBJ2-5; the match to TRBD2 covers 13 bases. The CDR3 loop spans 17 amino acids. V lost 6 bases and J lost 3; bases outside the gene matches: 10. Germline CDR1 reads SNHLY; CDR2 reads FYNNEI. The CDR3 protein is CASSQLAGGTTEETQYF. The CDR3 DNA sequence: TGTGCCAGCAGCCAACTAGCGGGGGGGACTACCGAAGAGACCCAGTACTTC.

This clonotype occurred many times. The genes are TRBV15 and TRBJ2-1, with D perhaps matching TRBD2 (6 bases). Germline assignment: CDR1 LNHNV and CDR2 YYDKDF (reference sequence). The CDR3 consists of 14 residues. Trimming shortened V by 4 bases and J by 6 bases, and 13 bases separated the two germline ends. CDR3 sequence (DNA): TGTGCCACCAGCACCTCCCTAGCGTCCAATGAGCAGTTCTTC. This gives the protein CATSTSLASNEQFF.

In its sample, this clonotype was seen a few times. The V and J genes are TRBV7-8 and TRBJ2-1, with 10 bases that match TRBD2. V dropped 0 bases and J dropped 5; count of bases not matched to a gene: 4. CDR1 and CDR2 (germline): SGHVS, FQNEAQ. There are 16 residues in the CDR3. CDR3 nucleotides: TGTGCCAGCAGCTTAGCGTGGACTAGCGGAAACAATGAGCAGTTCTTC. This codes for CASSLAWTSGNNEQFF.

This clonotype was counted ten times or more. The DNA for the CDR3 is TGTGCCAGCAGTTTATCGGGCTACTCCGTAAGGGTTCAGTACTTC. Residues: CASSLSGYSVRVQYF. The chain joins TRBV27 to TRBJ2-4, with no clear D. This CDR3 region has 15 residues. The germline V and J ends were trimmed by 0 bases and 11 bases, with 17 bases remaining between them. The V gene's germline CDR1 is MNHEY and CDR2 SMNVEV (reference sequence).

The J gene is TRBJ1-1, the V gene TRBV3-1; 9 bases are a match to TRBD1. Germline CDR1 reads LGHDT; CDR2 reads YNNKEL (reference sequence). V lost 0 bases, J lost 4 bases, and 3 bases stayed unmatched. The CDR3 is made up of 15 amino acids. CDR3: CASSQEYRGRTEAFF. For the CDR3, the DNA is TGTGCCAGCAGCCAAGAATACAGGGGGCGCACTGAAGCTTTCTTT.

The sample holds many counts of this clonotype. This chain's CDR3 is CASTASGATDTQYF. CDR3 nucleotides: TGCGCCAGCACAGCTAGCGGGGCTACAGATACGCAGTATTTT. The chain combines TRBV10-2 with TRBJ2-3; 9 bases fit TRBD2. CDR1 and CDR2 (germline): WSHSY, SAAADI. Trimming cost V 7 bases and J 3 bases; bases outside gene matches: 5. The CDR3 extends over 14 amino acids.

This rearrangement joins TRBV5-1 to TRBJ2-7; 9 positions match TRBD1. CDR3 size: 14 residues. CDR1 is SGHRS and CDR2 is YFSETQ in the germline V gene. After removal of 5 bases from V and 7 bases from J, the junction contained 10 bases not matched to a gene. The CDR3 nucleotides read TGCGCCAGCAGGCTGGACAGGGGCACAGCTGAGCAGTACTTC. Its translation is CASRLDRGTAEQYF.

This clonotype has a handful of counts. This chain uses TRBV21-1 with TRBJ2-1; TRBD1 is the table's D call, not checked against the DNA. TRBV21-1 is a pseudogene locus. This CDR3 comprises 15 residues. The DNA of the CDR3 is TGTGCCACCTCGTCCCCCGGGGGCCCCTACAATGAGCAGTTCTTC. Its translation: CATSSPGGPYNEQFF.

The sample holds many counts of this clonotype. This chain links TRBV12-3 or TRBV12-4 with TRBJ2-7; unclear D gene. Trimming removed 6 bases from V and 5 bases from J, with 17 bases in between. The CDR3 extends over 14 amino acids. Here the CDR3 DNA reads TGTGCCAGCAGCCCTAGTCCTAACCTGGACGAGCAGTACTTC. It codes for CASSPSPNLDEQYF.